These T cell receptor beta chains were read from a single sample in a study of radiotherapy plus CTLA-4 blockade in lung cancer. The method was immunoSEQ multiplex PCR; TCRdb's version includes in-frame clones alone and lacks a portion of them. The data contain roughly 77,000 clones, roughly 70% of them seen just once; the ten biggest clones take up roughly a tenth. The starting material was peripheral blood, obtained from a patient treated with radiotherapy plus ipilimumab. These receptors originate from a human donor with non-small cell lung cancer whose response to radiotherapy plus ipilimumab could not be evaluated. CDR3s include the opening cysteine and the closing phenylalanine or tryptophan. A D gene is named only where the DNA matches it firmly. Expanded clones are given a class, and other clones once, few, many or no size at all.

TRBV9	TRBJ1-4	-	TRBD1	CASSVGDRGEKLFF	TGTGCCAGCAGCGTAGGGGACAGGGGTGAAAAACTGTTTTTT
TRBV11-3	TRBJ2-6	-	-	CASSLGGGWGSGANVLTF	TGTGCCAGCAGCTTAGGAGGGGGTTGGGGGTCTGGGGCCAACGTCCTGACTTTC
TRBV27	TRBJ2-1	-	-	CASSLGGGAYNEQFF	TGTGCCAGCAGTTTAGGCGGGGGCGCCTACAATGAGCAGTTCTTC
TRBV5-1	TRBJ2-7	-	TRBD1	CASSLTGLSEQYF	TGCGCCAGCAGCCTGACAGGGTTATCCGAGCAGTACTTC
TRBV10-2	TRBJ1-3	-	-	CASRLQSQGSGNTIYF	TGCGCCAGCAGGCTTCAAAGCCAGGGGTCCGGAAACACCATATATTTT
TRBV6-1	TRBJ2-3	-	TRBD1	CASSDPRTGHGADTQYF	TGTGCCAGCAGTGATCCCAGGACAGGGCATGGGGCAGATACGCAGTATTTT
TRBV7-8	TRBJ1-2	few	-	CASSLNRASGVYTF	TGTGCCAGCAGCTTAAACAGGGCCTCCGGAGTGTACACCTTC
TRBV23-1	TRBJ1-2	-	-	CASIPRNTVQPEVDTF	TGCGCCAGCATCCCGAGAAACACGGTCCAACCCGAGGTCGACACCTTC
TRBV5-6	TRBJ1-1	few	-	CASSSIYRLNTEAFF	TGTGCCAGCAGCTCCATTTACAGACTGAACACTGAAGCTTTCTTT
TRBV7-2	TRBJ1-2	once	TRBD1	CASSLGRDRGYGYTF	TGTGCCAGCAGCTTAGGGCGGGACAGGGGGTATGGCTACACCTTC
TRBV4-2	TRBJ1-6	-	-	CASSQDLDRSSYNSPLHF	TGTGCCAGCAGCCAAGATCTAGACCGGAGCTCCTATAATTCACCCCTCCACTTT
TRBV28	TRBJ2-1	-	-	CASSLPAGVSYNEQFF	TGTGCCAGCAGTTTGCCAGCGGGTGTCTCCTACAATGAGCAGTTCTTC
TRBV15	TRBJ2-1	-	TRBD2	CATTSGGPYNEQFF	TGTGCCACGACTAGCGGGGGGCCCTACAATGAGCAGTTCTTC
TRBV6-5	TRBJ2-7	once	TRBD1	CASSYSGTGGVDEQYF	TGTGCCAGCAGTTACTCCGGGACAGGGGGTGTCGACGAGCAGTACTTC
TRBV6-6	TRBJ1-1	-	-	CASSYGPGDQNTEAFF	TGTGCCAGCAGTTATGGACCCGGGGATCAGAACACTGAAGCTTTCTTT
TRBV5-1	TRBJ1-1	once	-	CASNLGPRAQGTEAFF	TGCGCCAGCAACCTGGGCCCCAGGGCCCAGGGCACTGAAGCTTTCTTT
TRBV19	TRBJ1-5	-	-	CASSIFTTNGQHSNQPQHF	TGTGCCAGTAGTATCTTCACAACAAATGGGCAACATAGCAATCAGCCCCAGCATTTT
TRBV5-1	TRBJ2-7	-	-	CASSSLAQGGGEQYF	TGCGCCAGCAGCTCTCTGGCCCAGGGTGGCGGCGAGCAGTACTTC
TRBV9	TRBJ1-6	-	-	CASSVALAGRNSPLHF	TGTGCCAGCAGCGTAGCCTTGGCAGGGCGGAATTCACCCCTCCACTTT
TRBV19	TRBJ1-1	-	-	CATKGVTSLNTEAFF	TGTGCCACCAAGGGGGTCACCTCCTTGAACACTGAAGCTTTCTTT
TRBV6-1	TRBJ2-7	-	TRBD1	CASSEIGGTGYF	TGTGCCAGCAGTGAAATCGGAGGGACAGGTTACTTC
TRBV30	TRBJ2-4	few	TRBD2	CAWSRAGEGNIQYF	TGTGCCTGGAGTAGAGCGGGAGAGGGGAACATTCAGTACTTC
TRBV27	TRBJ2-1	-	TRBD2	CASSFKGLVGNEQFF	TGTGCCAGCAGTTTTAAGGGACTAGTTGGGAATGAGCAGTTCTTC
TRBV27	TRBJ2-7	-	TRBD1	CASSLPGGYEQYF	TGTGCCAGCAGTTTGCCAGGGGGCTACGAGCAGTACTTC
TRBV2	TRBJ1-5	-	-	CASSEANGNQPQHF	TGTGCCAGCAGTGAAGCCAATGGCAATCAGCCCCAGCATTTT
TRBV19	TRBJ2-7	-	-	CASSISTGESYEQYF	TGTGCCAGTAGTATTTCGACAGGAGAAAGCTACGAGCAGTACTTC
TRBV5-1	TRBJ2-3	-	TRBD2	CATSLGRIDTDTQYF	TGCGCCACCTCCCTCGGGAGGATAGACACAGATACGCAGTATTTT
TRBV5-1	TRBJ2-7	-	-	CASSLEGGREYEQYF	TGCGCCAGCAGCTTGGAAGGGGGGAGGGAGTACGAGCAGTACTTC